Below, 28 T cell receptor beta chains from the same sample are listed, as sequenced in a study of beta chain features in type 1 diabetes. Since all of the isolated RNA was reverse transcribed, expressed TCRB transcripts were what got sequenced. Sequencing was performed with immunoSEQ multiplex PCR; in TCRdb, only in-frame clones are kept and a portion is missing. The sample has about 230,000 clones, about 9.3% seen once. Sequencing input: naive CD4+ T cells from blood. Receptor source: a woman younger than 35 in good health.

This clone was detected only a few times. V and J are TRBV7-2 and TRBJ2-2; no definite D call. The CDR3 covers 13 residues. Trimming removed 4 bases at V and 8 bases at J, with 11 bases between. Germline-derived CDR1 and CDR2 are SGHTA and FQGNSA. DNA of the CDR3: TGTGCCAGCAGCTACCAGTTTATAGGGGAGCTGTTTTTT. Residues: CASSYQFIGELFF.

This clone was counted only a few times. The V gene is TRBV30, the J gene TRBJ2-7; TRBD1 agrees at 8 bases. V lost 0 bases to trimming and J lost 3 bases; unmatched junction nucleotides: 7. CDR3 length: 15 amino acids. The germline V gene encodes CDR1 GTSNPN and CDR2 SVGIG (reference sequence). The CDR3 DNA is TGTGCCTGGAGTGTACCGGGGACAGGCCTCTACGAGCAGTACTTC. Protein sequence: CAWSVPGTGLYEQYF.

In its sample, this clone was seen a few times. This sequence joins TRBV11-1 and TRBJ2-2, with TRBD2 as a possible D gene (7 bases). V was shortened by 7 bases and J by 7 bases, with 19 bases between the two germline ends. CDR1 and CDR2 (germline): SGHAT, FQDESV (reference sequence). This CDR3 is built from 15 residues. This CDR3 reads CASIHWGGKDGELFF. CDR3 in DNA: TGTGCCAGCATCCATTGGGGGGGCAAAGACGGGGAGCTGTTTTTT. Supplemented by reference TRBV11-1 and TRBJ2-2, the full variable domain reads EAEVAQSPRYKITEKSQAVAFWCDPISGHATLYWYRQILGQGPELLVQFQDESVVDDSQLPKDRFSAERLKGVDSTLKIQPAELGDSAMYLCASIHWGGKDGELFFGEGSRLTVL.

The chain joins TRBV28 to TRBJ2-3; D remains unclear. Trimming shortened V by 6 bases and J by 7 bases, and 14 bases separated the two germline ends. Germline V lookup: CDR1 MDHEN, CDR2 SYDVKM. This CDR3 has 13 residues. The CDR3 DNA reads TGTGCCAGCAGCTCTCCGCCACTGAATACGCAGTATTTT. This translates into CASSSPPLNTQYF. Filled out from reference TRBV28 and TRBJ2-3, the complete variable domain reads DVKVTQSSRYLVKRTGEKVFLECVQDMDHENMFWYRQDPGLGLRLIYFSYDVKMKEKGDIPEGYSVSREKKERFSLILESASTNQTSMYLCASSSPPLNTQYFGPGTRLTVL.

This clone appeared a few times. J is TRBJ1-1 and V is TRBV18; 8 nucleotides line up with TRBD1. The CDR3 runs 12 residues. V gave up 5 bases and J gave up 4 bases; unmatched junction bases: 0. Germline V gene sequence: CDR1 KGHSH, CDR2 LQKENI. The CDR3 loop reads CASSDRGTEAFF. DNA of the CDR3: TGTGCCAGCTCAGACAGGGGCACTGAAGCTTTCTTT.

The chain links TRBV15 to TRBJ1-2, with D possibly matching TRBD1 (6 bases). This CDR3 comprises 12 residues. Germline V gene lookup returns CDR1 LNHNV and CDR2 YYDKDF (reference sequence). V lost 5 bases to trimming and J lost 8 bases, with 12 bases between them. DNA for the CDR3: TGTGCCACCAGCTCGCGAGGGGGAGGCTACACCTTC. Its protein is CATSSRGGGYTF.

This clone was seen a few times. This chain links TRBV18 with TRBJ1-5; weak D call: TRBD1 (5 bases). The CDR3 totals 15 residues. V lost 3 bases and J 3 bases, leaving 12 bases between the germline ends. Germline loops: CDR1 KGHSH, CDR2 LQKENI. The CDR3 region is CASSPTGGSNQPQHF. The DNA of the CDR3 is TGTGCCAGCTCACCGACGGGGGGGTCCAATCAGCCCCAGCATTTT.

The gene calls are TRBV21-1 and TRBJ2-1; no check of the table's D call, TRBD1, against the DNA was made. TRBV21-1 is reported as a pseudogene. The CDR3 runs to 17 residues. CDR3 coding DNA: TGTGCCAGCAGCAAAAACAAGAGCAGGGGGCTTAACAATGAGCAGTTCTTC. Protein: CASSKNKSRGLNNEQFF.

This clone was seen a few times. This rearrangement joins TRBV28 to TRBJ1-1; TRBD1 aligns across 7 bases. Germline-derived CDR1 and CDR2 are MDHEN and SYDVKM. The CDR3 consists of 15 residues. J gave up 3 bases and V 5 bases, and 9 bases lay outside the gene matches. CDR3 DNA sequence: TGTGCCAGCAGTGACATACAGGGGTTAGACACTGAAGCTTTCTTT. As protein: CASSDIQGLDTEAFF.

The chain is built from TRBV2 and TRBJ1-6; 7 nucleotides align to TRBD1. Germline CDR1 is SNHLY and CDR2 is FYNNEI. CDR3 length equals 14 residues. The J segment lost 8 bases and the V segment lost 5 bases, leaving 6 bases of the junction unmatched. CDR3 nucleotide sequence: TGTGCCAGCAGTCTAGACAGGGTGGATTCACCCCTCCACTTT. As protein: CASSLDRVDSPLHF.

The rearrangement links TRBV19 to TRBJ1-1, with 7 bases identical to TRBD1. The length of the CDR3 is 15 residues. Looked up from germline, CDR1 is LNHDA and CDR2 is SQIVND (reference sequence). V lost 7 bases to trimming and J lost 3 bases; unmatched junction nucleotides: 11. The CDR3 region is CASTPTGFSYTEAFF. The CDR3 nucleotides are TGTGCCAGTACTCCGACAGGGTTTAGCTACACTGAAGCTTTCTTT.

The chain employs TRBV18 and TRBJ1-1, with a tentative D call TRBD1 (5 bases). The CDR3 contains 16 residues. CDR1 and CDR2 (germline): KGHSH, LQKENI. Trimming removed 3 bases at V and 5 bases at J, with 19 bases between. Here the CDR3 reads CASSPRAWGSGTEAFF. Here the CDR3 DNA reads TGTGCCAGCTCACCCAGGGCTTGGGGGAGCGGGACTGAAGCTTTCTTT.

This clone was counted between two and nine times. The chain has TRBV28 and TRBJ1-5; possible D gene TRBD1, 6 bases. The V end was cut by 7 bases, the J end by 1 base, with 17 bases between. The germline V gene has CDR1 MDHEN and CDR2 SYDVKM. This CDR3 contains 16 residues. CDR3 region: CASTSTTGLSNQPQHF. CDR3 sequence (DNA): TGTGCCAGCACCTCGACCACAGGGCTCAGCAATCAGCCCCAGCATTTT.

Only a few counts were recorded for this clone. The chain uses TRBV13 and TRBJ2-1; 12 nucleotides align to TRBD2. This CDR3 spans 15 amino acids. Germline V lookup: CDR1 PRHDT, CDR2 FYEKMQ (reference sequence). J lost 10 bases, V lost 5 bases, and 9 bases had no gene match. CDR3 region: CASSLTSGGPREQFF. The CDR3 DNA reads TGTGCCAGCAGCCTCACTAGCGGGGGGCCCCGGGAGCAGTTCTTC.

This clone was detected a few times. V and J are TRBV5-4 and TRBJ1-2, with a tentative D call TRBD1 (6 bases). The CDR3 loop spans 15 amino acids. V gave up 7 bases and J gave up 4 bases, with 20 bases separating them. Germline V gene sequence: CDR1 SGHNT, CDR2 YYREEE (reference sequence). This CDR3 is CASVPRGPLTYGYTF. As DNA, the CDR3 is TGTGCCAGCGTCCCCAGGGGACCGTTGACCTATGGCTACACCTTC.

CDR3 in amino acids: CASSSGRTSGGAYTQYF. The CDR3, as DNA: TGTGCCAGCAGTTCTGGACGGACTAGCGGGGGGGCCTATACGCAGTATTTT. The chain links TRBV27 to TRBJ2-3, with 15 nucleotides matching TRBD2. V lost 4 bases, J lost 7 bases, and 9 bases stayed unmatched. The length of the CDR3 is 17 residues. Germline lookup yields CDR1 MNHEY and CDR2 SMNVEV (reference sequence).

This clone came up many times. The chain employs TRBV14 and TRBJ2-5; no clear D. The CDR3 is made up of 12 amino acids. Germline lookup yields CDR1 SGHDN and CDR2 FVKESK. Trimming stripped 4 bases from V and 7 bases from J, with 10 bases between. In DNA form, the CDR3 reads TGTGCCAGCAGCCCGGTTTTCGGGACCCAGTACTTC. It is translated as CASSPVFGTQYF.

Note on this clone: Other DNA sequences of this sample code for an identical CDR3. This chain uses TRBV5-4 with TRBJ2-7; D unclear. Between the trimmed V and J ends, which lost 2 bases and 0 bases, there was a span of 6 bases. The CDR3 covers 13 residues. Germline V gene data show CDR1 as SGHNT and CDR2 as YYREEE (reference sequence). The CDR3 region has the DNA TGTGCCAGCAGCTTCCCAGGCTCCTACGAGCAGTACTTC. Amino acid sequence: CASSFPGSYEQYF.

The CDR3 here is CASSFNTGNTQYF. The CDR3 DNA is TGCGCCAGCAGCTTTAACACAGGGAATACCCAGTACTTC. The chain combines TRBV5-1 with TRBJ2-5, with a weak D call TRBD1 (6 bases). CDR1 is SGHRS, CDR2 YFSETQ, per germline. The germline V and J ends were trimmed by 2 bases and 8 bases, with 13 bases remaining between them. The CDR3 is 13 amino acids. The full variable domain, rest sourced from reference TRBV5-1 and TRBJ2-5, is KAGVTQTPRYLIKTRGQQVTLSCSPISGHRSVSWYQQTPGQGLQFLFEYFSETQRNKGNFPGRFSGRQFSNSRSEMNVSTLELGDSALYLCASSFNTGNTQYFGPGTRLLVL.

This clone has just a few counts. The chain couples TRBV9 to TRBJ2-7, with 11 bases matching TRBD2. The CDR3 contains 15 residues. With 0 bases clipped from V and 2 bases from J, the junction kept 1 base outside the gene matches. In germline, CDR1 is SGDLS, CDR2 YYNGEE. DNA for the CDR3: TGTGCCAGCAGCGTAGCTAGCGGGAGGCCCTACGAGCAGTACTTC. Protein: CASSVASGRPYEQYF.

This clone came up many times. This chain links TRBV11-2 with TRBJ2-3, with 10 bases that match TRBD2. This CDR3 has 16 amino acids. Trimming at V came to 5 bases and at J to 0 bases, leaving 5 bases not matched to a gene. The germline V gene has CDR1 SGHAT and CDR2 FQNNGV. The chain's CDR3 is CASSPRTSGSTDTQYF. CDR3 sequence (DNA): TGTGCCAGCAGCCCCCGGACTAGCGGTAGCACAGATACGCAGTATTTT.

This chain joins TRBV18 and TRBJ2-7, with 8 bases that match TRBD1. Trimming took 3 bases from V and 1 from J; bases not matched to a gene: 5. Germline-derived CDR1 and CDR2 are KGHSH and LQKENI. This CDR3 spans 15 amino acids. In nucleotides, the CDR3 is TGTGCCAGCTCACCGACAGGGGAAGGGTCCTACGAGCAGTACTTC. This gives the protein CASSPTGEGSYEQYF. Looking up the rest from reference TRBV18 and TRBJ2-7 gives the full variable domain: NAGVMQNPRHLVRRRGQEARLRCSPMKGHSHVYWYRQLPEEGLKFMVYLQKENIIDESGMPKERFSAEFPKEGPSILRIQQVVRGDSAAYFCASSPTGEGSYEQYFGPGTRLTVT.

The chain has TRBV7-9 and TRBJ1-3, with D tentatively TRBD1 (6 bases). The CDR3 is 13 amino acids. With 6 bases removed from V and 2 bases from J, the gap between germline ends came to 8 bases. Germline values: CDR1 SEHNR, CDR2 FQNEAQ (reference sequence). The CDR3 region is CASRQGAGNTIYF. CDR3 bases: TGTGCCAGCAGACAGGGTGCTGGAAACACCATATATTTT.

The chain carries TRBV5-6 and TRBJ2-7; 7 bases agree with TRBD2. The CDR3 contains 14 residues. CDR1 and CDR2 (germline): SGHDT, YYEEEE. V shed 4 bases and J 1 base; nucleotides not matched to a gene: 5. Here the CDR3 DNA reads TGTGCCAGCAGCAGGGACGGGGGGTCCTACGAGCAGTACTTC. Its protein is CASSRDGGSYEQYF.

CDR3 amino acids: CASSIVPRRQETQYF. CDR3 sequence (DNA): TGTGCCAGTAGTATCGTTCCCAGGCGCCAAGAGACCCAGTACTTC. This chain uses TRBV19 with TRBJ2-5; D is undetermined. From germline, CDR1 is LNHDA and CDR2 SQIVND (reference sequence). The V end lost 3 bases, the J end lost 1 base, and 12 bases lay between the germline ends. This CDR3 is 15 amino acids long.

The CDR3 sequence is CAWSHRGFSSYEQYF. In nucleotides, the CDR3 is TGTGCCTGGAGTCACAGGGGCTTCTCCTCCTACGAGCAGTACTTC. This chain links TRBV30 with TRBJ2-7; 7 bases agree with TRBD1. Germline CDR1 and CDR2: GTSNPN and SVGIG (reference sequence). This CDR3 is 15 amino acids long. V was pared by 2 bases and J by 0 bases, with 7 bases of the junction left unmatched.

This clone came up a few times. V gene TRBV4-1 combines with J gene TRBJ1-5; D is possibly TRBD1 (5 bases). Trimming pared 4 bases from V and 3 bases from J, leaving 19 bases between. CDR3 length equals 17 residues. Germline V gene data show CDR1 as MGHRA and CDR2 as YSYEKL. CDR3 region: CASSPSGARGLNQPQHF. DNA of the CDR3: TGCGCCAGCAGCCCCAGCGGGGCAAGGGGCCTCAATCAGCCCCAGCATTTT.

The rearrangement uses TRBV30 and TRBJ2-5; D not certain. Trimming cost V 2 bases and J 5 bases, with 15 bases left between them. The CDR3 is 14 residues long. Germline CDR1 GTSNPN, CDR2 SVGIG (reference sequence). CDR3 bases: TGTGCCTGGAGTAAGCTAAGCGTCGAGGAGACCCAGTACTTC. Its translation: CAWSKLSVEETQYF.